This T cell receptor beta chain was observed in a study of PD-1 blockade in mismatch repair-deficient tumors. On the study more broadly: Patients had approximately 12 mismatch repair-deficient cancer types, all previously treated and progressing.

CDR1 is DFQATT, CDR2 SNEGSKA, per germline (reference sequence). The length of the CDR3 is 11 residues. V dropped 7 bases and J dropped 5 bases, with 11 bases sitting between them. TCRdb's copy holds only in-frame clones and misses some; the assay was immunoSEQ multiplex PCR. The sample lists around 23,000 clones, 65% to 85% seen once, with just over 20% in the top ten. Sequencing was performed on peripheral blood, taken 12 weeks after starting pembrolizumab. The rearrangement links TRBV20-1 to TRBJ1-1; D is unresolved. The sequence came from an adult with mismatch repair-deficient cancer. CDR3: CSDNGETEAFF. The CDR3 nucleotides read TGCAGTGACAACGGGGAAACTGAAGCTTTCTTT.